This T cell receptor beta chain was identified in a study of blood T cell repertoires in COVID-19. Study-wide background: The United States, Italy and Spain were the sources of the acute and convalescent COVID-19 samples. The analysed material was cDNA or gDNA that came from T cells, B-cell-depleted T cells, or PBMCs.

Trimming pared 5 bases from V and 8 bases from J, leaving 19 bases between. The CDR3 loop spans 15 amino acids. Germline CDR1 and CDR2: SGHDN and FVKESK. As processed by the authors: Counts of nucleated cells, estimated from reference gene primer amplification, were obtained. Repertoires were generated with immunoSEQ multiplex PCR, while TCRdb's copy carries only in-frame clones and drops some. That table supplies the V and J calls and clone size; D and trimming were determined from the DNA. The sample holds about 44,000 clones, roughly 92% seen once. Followed longitudinally, the Seattle patients had been enrolled during active infection.

The receptor was derived from a man aged 50 or older with COVID-19, enrolled during active disease. The chain uses TRBV14 and TRBJ1-3, with D unresolved. Sequences were obtained from peripheral blood. The CDR3 protein is CASSSYSLPSYTIYF. In DNA, the CDR3 is TGTGCCAGCAGCTCCTACAGTTTACCATCCTACACCATATATTTT.